The 17 T cell receptor beta chains reported below all come from one sample, sequenced in a study of identical twins (dated by TCRdb to the mid-2010s). The library was made by 5' RACE. The reads were generated on an Illumina HiSeq 2000. Through fastp at Q25 and MiXCR, TCRdb rebuilt clones from the public reads, retaining in-frame beta chains. All rows with the same CDR3 protein become a single entry with the most common DNA and genes. This sample gives a few hundred thousand distinct CDR3 sequences in total; 8.5% to 10% of them show up just once. The ten largest clones represent under 10% of the sample. The specimen was naive T cells sorted from blood. The cell subset or site label corresponds to: cells isolated with a human naive T-cell isolation kit. These receptors were taken from a woman in her fifties or sixties in good health.

This clonotype occurred a few times. V and J are TRBV5-1 and TRBJ1-5, with no clear D. Trimming removed 4 bases from V and 3 bases from J, with 11 bases in between. CDR3 length equals 14 residues. Germline V gene sequence: CDR1 SGHRS, CDR2 YFSETQ. For the CDR3, the DNA is TGCGCCAGCAGCACCGGGGAGGTCAATCAGCCCCAGCATTTT. Protein product: CASSTGEVNQPQHF.

There are a few counts of this clonotype. V and J are TRBV3-1 and TRBJ1-4; unclear D gene. The V gene's germline CDR1 is LGHDT and CDR2 YNNKEL (reference sequence). The CDR3 has 14 residues. V shed 1 base and J shed 7 bases, with 10 bases lying between them. CDR3 amino acids: CASSQVAASEKLFF. In nucleotides, the CDR3 is TGTGCCAGCAGCCAAGTTGCAGCTAGTGAAAAACTGTTTTTT.

This clonotype was picked up many times. The junction and the germline gene differ at one end; a read error may be behind it. This chain links TRBV7-7 with TRBJ2-1; D may be TRBD1 (5 bases). This CDR3 is 15 amino acids long. The germline gives CDR1 SSHAT, CDR2 FNYEAQ (reference sequence). DNA of the CDR3: TGTGCTAGCAGCTTAGGGGCGCGATCGCCCAATGAGCAGTTCTTC. This translates into CASSLGARSPNEQFF. Based on the CDR3 plus reference TRBV7-7 and TRBJ2-1, the full variable domain is GAGVSQSPRYKVTKRGQDVTLRCDPISSHATLYWYQQALGQGPEFLTYFNYEAQPDKSGLPSDRFSAERPEGSISTLTIQRTEQRDSAMYRCASSLGARSPNEQFFGPGTRLTVL.

This clonotype was observed a few times. The genes are TRBV7-2 and TRBJ1-1; TRBD1 might be the D (6 bases). This CDR3 is built from 15 residues. The germline gives CDR1 SGHTA, CDR2 FQGNSA. V lost 5 bases, J lost 3 bases, and 16 bases lay in between. In DNA, the CDR3 is TGTGCCAGCAGCGCGGCAGGGGCGCCTTACACTGAAGCTTTCTTT. Protein: CASSAAGAPYTEAFF.

This chain connects TRBV24-1 to TRBJ2-2; TRBD2 matches at 8 bases. V lost 5 bases to trimming and J lost 0 bases; unmatched junction nucleotides: 13. Germline V gives CDR1 KGHDR, CDR2 SFDVKD. The CDR3 contains 19 residues. The CDR3 DNA reads TGTGCCACCAGTGCCCTAAGCGGGGGTCGCATTACGAACACCGGGGAGCTGTTTTTT. This encodes CATSALSGGRITNTGELFF.

This clonotype occurred a few times. This rearrangement joins TRBV7-9 to TRBJ2-7, with D possibly being TRBD2 (5 bases). V was shortened by 4 bases and J by 2 bases, with 12 bases between the two germline ends. CDR1 and CDR2 (germline): SEHNR, FQNEAQ (reference sequence). This CDR3 contains 14 residues. CDR3 region: CASSSTGIPYEQYF. DNA for the CDR3: TGTGCCAGCAGCTCTACCGGGATCCCCTACGAGCAGTACTTC.

This clonotype was observed at least ten times. V and J are TRBV29-1 and TRBJ2-5; 7 bases line up with TRBD2. V shed 4 bases and J 7 bases; nucleotides not matched to a gene: 9. In germline, CDR1 is SQVTM, CDR2 ANQGSEA. CDR3 size: 13 residues. The CDR3 reads CSVGGLPGGTQYF. The CDR3 nucleotides read TGCAGCGTTGGGGGACTGCCGGGGGGGACCCAGTACTTC.

This clonotype was counted at least ten times. The chain is built from TRBV9 and TRBJ1-1; a weak D match, TRBD1 (6 bases). Trimming stripped 2 bases from V and 4 bases from J, with 12 bases between. CDR3 length equals 14 residues. Germline loops: CDR1 SGDLS, CDR2 YYNGEE. The CDR3 coding sequence is TGTGCCAGCAGCGTCCTGACAGGTGCCACTGAAGCTTTCTTT. This sequence encodes CASSVLTGATEAFF.

This chain joins TRBV27 and TRBJ2-3, with a weak D call TRBD1 (6 bases). Germline values: CDR1 MNHEY, CDR2 SMNVEV (reference sequence). The CDR3 length is 13 residues. The V and J ends lost 2 bases and 5 bases respectively, with 8 bases between them. The CDR3 here is CASSLQGIDTQYF. CDR3 bases: TGTGCCAGCAGTTTACAGGGGATAGATACGCAGTATTTT.

The chain carries TRBV27 and TRBJ1-5; D gene unclear. Germline V gives CDR1 MNHEY, CDR2 SMNVEV (reference sequence). Trimming took off 7 bases at V and 10 bases at J, with 17 bases between the two ends. This CDR3 has 13 residues. The CDR3 sequence: CASMVGGRPPQHF. The CDR3 DNA is TGTGCCAGCATGGTGGGAGGTAGACCACCCCAGCATTTT.

This clonotype turned up a few times. The J gene is TRBJ2-1, the V gene TRBV20-1, with 8 bases aligning to TRBD2. Losses at the gene ends were 0 bases for V and 5 bases for J; bases not matched to a gene: 9. Per germline, CDR1 DFQATT and CDR2 SNEGSKA (reference sequence). CDR3 length equals 16 residues. CDR3 residues: CSARDGKTSGNNEQFF. CDR3 nucleotides: TGCAGTGCTAGAGATGGGAAAACTAGCGGAAACAATGAGCAGTTCTTC.

The V gene is TRBV2, the J gene TRBJ2-1, with D perhaps given as TRBD1 or TRBD2 (5 bases each). This CDR3 contains 15 residues. Germline V gene sequence: CDR1 SNHLY, CDR2 FYNNEI. V lost 6 bases and J 7 bases, leaving 19 bases between the germline ends. The CDR3, as DNA: TGTGCCAGCAGAACCGGGACCGCCGTCCTGAATGAGCAGTTCTTC. Translation gives CASRTGTAVLNEQFF.

The CDR3 nucleotides read TGTGCCAGCAGCTTGATAAGCGGGAGTACAGATACGCAGTATTTT. Its translation: CASSLISGSTDTQYF. The chain has TRBV6-5 and TRBJ2-3, with TRBD2 matching 8 bases. Unmatched junction bases numbered 8, after V lost 6 bases and J lost 3 bases. The V gene's germline CDR1 is MNHEY and CDR2 SVGAGI. CDR3 length equals 15 residues.

The chain uses TRBV5-6 and TRBJ2-7; 14 positions match TRBD2. The CDR3 extends over 15 amino acids. V lost 4 bases to trimming and J lost 6 bases; unmatched junction nucleotides: 6. CDR1 SGHDT and CDR2 YYEEEE come from the germline V gene. CDR3 coding DNA: TGTGCCAGCAGCCCGGGGACTAGCGGGAGAACCGAGCAGTACGTC. Amino acid sequence: CASSPGTSGRTEQYV.

This clonotype has just a few counts. The chain couples TRBV20-1 to TRBJ1-5; D is perhaps TRBD1 (5 bases). Trimming removed 3 bases from V and 1 base from J, with 10 bases in between. The CDR3 contains 14 residues. The V gene's germline CDR1 is DFQATT and CDR2 SNEGSKA (reference sequence). The CDR3 loop reads CSASWAGSNQPQHF. DNA of the CDR3: TGCAGTGCTAGTTGGGCAGGGAGCAATCAGCCCCAGCATTTT.

This clonotype has a handful of counts. The chain recombines TRBV6-6 with TRBJ1-5; 7 nucleotides agree with TRBD1. CDR1 is MNHNY and CDR2 is SVGAGI in the germline V gene (reference sequence). CDR3 size: 15 residues. V dropped 6 bases and J dropped 5; count of bases not matched to a gene: 10. CDR3 sequence: CASSLGTAWDQPQHF. The CDR3 bases are TGTGCCAGCAGCCTTGGGACAGCCTGGGATCAGCCCCAGCATTTT.

This clonotype was picked up many times. The CDR3 coding sequence is TGTGCCAGCAGCTTAAGGGCCGTATTCTCTGGAAACACCATATATTTT. Translation: CASSLRAVFSGNTIYF. The rearrangement joins TRBV7-2 to TRBJ1-3; D gene unclear. The ends were cut back, 2 bases at V and 0 bases at J, with 11 bases in the middle. There are 16 residues in the CDR3. CDR1 SGHTA and CDR2 FQGNSA come from the germline V gene.